This entry lists 27 T cell receptor beta chains sequenced from one sample in a study of control samples from healthy donors and cancer patients. Clones were sequenced by immunoSEQ multiplex PCR, and TCRdb holds only the in-frame ones, with some missing. Among 65,000 to 100,000 clones listed, 87% were seen once. The sequenced sample was blood. The receptor set was obtained from a man in his forties or fifties in good health.

The chain links TRBV6-5 to TRBJ1-4; 8 nucleotides match TRBD1. Unmatched junction bases numbered 5, after V lost 0 bases and J lost 8 bases. CDR1 is MNHEY, CDR2 SVGAGI, per germline. This CDR3 is 15 amino acids long. CDR3 sequence reads: CASSYSQGAGEKLFF. The CDR3 DNA follows: TGTGCCAGCAGTTACTCCCAGGGGGCTGGGGAAAAACTGTTTTTT.

This chain uses TRBV27 with TRBJ2-7; D perhaps matches TRBD1 (6 bases). V was pared by 5 bases and J by 3 bases, with 17 bases between. Looked up from germline, CDR1 is MNHEY and CDR2 is SMNVEV (reference sequence). The CDR3 has 15 residues. Here the CDR3 DNA reads TGTGCCAGCAGTATCCGCCGGGACACCAACTACGAGCAGTACTTC. Translating gives CASSIRRDTNYEQYF.

The V gene is TRBV4-3, the J gene TRBJ2-3; TRBD2 matches at 8 bases. The CDR3 is 16 residues long. Germline assignment: CDR1 LGHNA and CDR2 YSLEER. V lost 0 bases and J lost 4; bases outside the gene matches: 6. The CDR3 reads CASSQDAAGDADTQYF. DNA for the CDR3: TGCGCCAGCAGCCAAGATGCAGCGGGAGACGCAGATACGCAGTATTTT.

The chain uses TRBV6-4 and TRBJ1-2, with D possibly TRBD1 on 6 matching bases. CDR1 is MRHNA, CDR2 SNTAGT, per germline. The CDR3 covers 16 residues. With 0 bases removed from V and 5 bases from J, the gap between germline ends came to 16 bases. CDR3 DNA: TGTGCCAGCAGTGACTCTCCGGGGGCGTTTCGGTATGGCTACACCTTC. Protein product: CASSDSPGAFRYGYTF.

The V call is TRBV29-1, the J call TRBJ2-1, with 7 positions matching TRBD1. The CDR3 spans 13 residues. Germline values: CDR1 SQVTM, CDR2 ANQGSEA. J gave up 4 bases and V 5 bases, and 5 bases lay outside the gene matches. The CDR3, as DNA: TGCAGCGTTCACAGGGGCGGGTACAATGAGCAGTTCTTC. It specifies CSVHRGGYNEQFF.

This clone has just a few counts. The CDR3 sequence: CASSELPGHSYGYTF. The CDR3, as DNA: TGTGCCAGCAGTGAACTACCGGGACACTCCTATGGCTACACCTTC. The chain uses TRBV2 and TRBJ1-2, with D perhaps matching TRBD1 (6 bases). The CDR3 is 15 amino acids. The germline V and J ends were trimmed by 2 bases and 4 bases, with 14 bases remaining between them. CDR1 and CDR2 from the germline V gene are SNHLY and FYNNEI. Filled out from reference TRBV2 and TRBJ1-2, the complete variable domain reads EPEVTQTPSHQVTQMGQEVILRCVPISNHLYFYWYRQILGQKVEFLVSFYNNEISEKSEIFDDQFSVERPDGSNFTLKIRSTKLEDSAMYFCASSELPGHSYGYTFGSGTRLTVV.

The chain combines TRBV30 with TRBJ2-4; TRBD1 matches at 8 bases. CDR1 and CDR2 (germline): GTSNPN, SVGIG (reference sequence). The CDR3 totals 14 residues. J gave up 9 bases and V 4 bases, and 11 bases lay outside the gene matches. The CDR3 is CAWTQDRVYGIQYF. The CDR3 bases are TGTGCCTGGACTCAGGACAGGGTGTACGGCATTCAGTACTTC.

V is TRBV20-1 and J is TRBJ2-7; D is uncertain. Looked up from germline, CDR1 is DFQATT and CDR2 is SNEGSKA (reference sequence). The CDR3 is 11 residues long. Between the trimmed V and J ends, which lost 6 bases and 0 bases, there was a span of 6 bases. DNA of the CDR3: TGCAGTGCCTGGAACTCCTACGAGCAGTACTTC. It yields the protein CSAWNSYEQYF.

The V gene is TRBV6-1, the J gene TRBJ1-1; D is perhaps TRBD1 (5 bases). Per the germline V gene, CDR1 is MNHNS and CDR2 is SASEGT. CDR3 length: 13 amino acids. The V end lost 2 bases, the J end lost 6 bases, and 10 bases lay between the germline ends. In DNA form, the CDR3 reads TGTGCCAGCAGTGAACTGGGGGTCGCTGAAGCTTTCTTT. It yields the protein CASSELGVAEAFF.

The DNA for the CDR3 is TGTGCCAGCAGCGAACAGGTATCTGAGCAGTTCTTC. This encodes CASSEQVSEQFF. The chain joins TRBV5-6 to TRBJ2-1, with D possibly being TRBD1 (5 bases). Per the germline V gene, CDR1 is SGHDT and CDR2 is YYEEEE. The V and J ends lost 4 bases and 9 bases respectively, with 11 bases between them. The CDR3 covers 12 residues. The full variable domain, completed using reference TRBV5-6 and TRBJ2-1, is DAGVTQSPTHLIKTRGQQVTLRCSPKSGHDTVSWYQQALGQGPQFIFQYYEEEERQRGNFPDRFSGHQFPNYSSELNVNALLLGDSALYLCASSEQVSEQFFGPGTRLTVL.

The chain carries TRBV27 and TRBJ2-7; D possibly uses TRBD1 or TRBD2 (5 bases each). This CDR3 region has 12 residues. Germline CDR1 reads MNHEY; CDR2 reads SMNVEV (reference sequence). V shed 3 bases and J shed 7 bases, with 10 bases lying between them. Written as DNA, the CDR3 is TGTGCCAGCAGTTTTAGAGGGGAGGAGCAGTACGTC. It translates to CASSFRGEEQYV.

The chain is built from TRBV30 and TRBJ1-2, with 8 bases matching TRBD1. Germline V gene lookup returns CDR1 GTSNPN and CDR2 SVGIG (reference sequence). With V trimmed by 1 base and J by 4 bases, 5 bases remained unmatched. CDR3 length equals 14 residues. The CDR3 DNA reads TGTGCCTGGAGTGCAGGGGGCGTTGGCTATGGCTACACCTTC. It is translated as CAWSAGGVGYGYTF.

This chain connects TRBV6-1 to TRBJ2-7, with 10 bases matching TRBD2. Per germline, CDR1 MNHNS and CDR2 SASEGT. The CDR3 totals 15 residues. The V segment lost 1 base and the J segment 3 bases; nucleotides outside the gene matches: 3. This CDR3 reads CASSEEASGSYEQYF. Here the CDR3 DNA reads TGTGCCAGCAGTGAAGAGGCTAGCGGGAGCTACGAGCAGTACTTC.

The V gene is TRBV10-3, the J gene TRBJ2-5, with D possibly TRBD1 on 5 matching bases. V was shortened by 4 bases and J by 1 base, with 10 bases between the two germline ends. Germline CDR1 ENHRY, CDR2 SYGVKD. The CDR3 consists of 14 residues. CDR3 coding DNA: TGTGCCATCAGTGGTTTTAGGGGCCAAGAGACCCAGTACTTC. It yields the protein CAISGFRGQETQYF.

In its sample, this clone was seen once. The rearrangement joins TRBV28 to TRBJ2-3; tentatively, D is TRBD2 (7 bases). There are 15 residues in the CDR3. Trimming removed 2 bases from V and 2 bases from J, with 11 bases in between. Germline CDR1 is MDHEN and CDR2 is SYDVKM. The CDR3 region is CASSLGGALTDTQYF. The CDR3 nucleotides are TGTGCCAGCAGTTTAGGGGGGGCTCTCACAGATACGCAGTATTTT. Filled out from reference TRBV28 and TRBJ2-3, the complete variable domain reads DVKVTQSSRYLVKRTGEKVFLECVQDMDHENMFWYRQDPGLGLRLIYFSYDVKMKEKGDIPEGYSVSREKKERFSLILESASTNQTSMYLCASSLGGALTDTQYFGPGTRLTVL.

The table lists this clone with a count of one. This chain links TRBV7-8 with TRBJ1-2; D unclear. CDR3 length: 14 amino acids. Trimming pared 0 bases from V and 2 bases from J, leaving 7 bases between. Germline CDR1 is SGHVS and CDR2 is FQNEAQ. The CDR3 bases are TGTGCCAGCAGCTTAGCGGGCCCAAACTATGGCTACACCTTC. Protein: CASSLAGPNYGYTF. The full variable domain, with the rest looked up from reference TRBV7-8 and TRBJ1-2, is GAGVSQSPRYKVAKRGQDVALRCDPISGHVSLFWYQQALGQGPEFLTYFQNEAQLDKSGLPSDRFFAERPEGSVSTLKIQRTQQEDSAVYLCASSLAGPNYGYTFGSGTRLTVV.

This clone has just one count. The rearrangement uses TRBV30 and TRBJ2-3, with 7 bases fitting TRBD2. The CDR3 is made up of 16 amino acids. J gave up 1 base and V 4 bases, and 11 bases lay outside the gene matches. Germline lookup yields CDR1 GTSNPN and CDR2 SVGIG (reference sequence). The CDR3 DNA sequence: TGTGCCTGGACCACAAAGGGTCGGGGGGGCACAGATACGCAGTATTTT. Translating gives CAWTTKGRGGTDTQYF.

This rearrangement joins TRBV5-6 to TRBJ2-1, with 8 bases identical to TRBD2. Trimming removed 1 base from V and 6 bases from J; junction bases left unmatched: 6. This CDR3 is 15 amino acids long. Germline CDR1 SGHDT, CDR2 YYEEEE. The DNA for the CDR3 is TGTGCCAGCAGCTTGTACTATACTAGCGGCAATGAGCAGTTCTTC. Protein: CASSLYYTSGNEQFF.

This clone has a single count. The gene calls are TRBV6-2 or TRBV6-3 and TRBJ2-2; TRBD2 matches at 13 bases. Germline V gene data show CDR1 as MNHEY and CDR2 as SVGEGT. V gave up 2 bases and J gave up 0 bases; unmatched junction bases: 9. The CDR3 loop spans 20 amino acids. The chain's CDR3 is CASSYRLPGTSGANTGELFF. The CDR3 nucleotides are TGTGCCAGCAGTTACCGACTCCCCGGGACTAGCGGGGCGAACACCGGGGAGCTGTTTTTT.

This clone is medium-sized (0.01 to 0.1%) by share. The J gene is TRBJ1-2, the V gene TRBV29-1; the D is unclear. Trimming took 0 bases from V and 5 from J, leaving 4 bases between them. CDR1 and CDR2 from the germline V gene are SQVTM and ANQGSEA. The CDR3 is 11 residues long. The CDR3 loop is CSVEDKYGYTF. The CDR3 DNA sequence: TGCAGCGTTGAAGACAAATATGGCTACACCTTC.

J is TRBJ1-1 and V is TRBV18; 8 bases fit TRBD1. The germline CDR1 and CDR2 sequences are KGHSH and LQKENI. The CDR3 is made up of 14 amino acids. The ends lost 3 bases at V and 2 bases at J; junction bases unmatched: 2. Here the CDR3 reads CASSPGQDNTEAFF. The CDR3 DNA reads as TGTGCCAGCTCACCGGGACAGGATAACACTGAAGCTTTCTTT.

CDR3 loop: CASSQDFTGYQPQHF. CDR3 in DNA: TGCGCCAGCAGCCAAGACTTCACAGGGTATCAGCCCCAGCATTTT. The chain uses TRBV4-3 and TRBJ1-5; perhaps TRBD1 as D (6 bases). Looked up from germline, CDR1 is LGHNA and CDR2 is YSLEER. Trimming stripped 0 bases from V and 5 bases from J, with 11 bases between. The CDR3 sequence is 15 residues long.

V usage is TRBV7-6 and J usage is TRBJ1-3; 8 bases agree with TRBD1. Germline assignment: CDR1 SGHVS and CDR2 FNYEAQ. This CDR3 region has 18 residues. Germline trimming cut 5 bases from V and 0 bases from J; bases unmatched to any gene: 12. The CDR3 protein is CASSLSPPGQASGNTIYF. CDR3 coding DNA: TGTGCCAGCAGCCTCTCCCCCCCGGGACAGGCCTCTGGAAACACCATATATTTT.

V usage is TRBV14 and J usage is TRBJ1-2; 8 bases match TRBD1. Looked up from germline, CDR1 is SGHDN and CDR2 is FVKESK. This CDR3 spans 13 amino acids. V trimming: 4 bases; J trimming: 2 bases; junction bases outside the gene matches: 0. The CDR3 DNA is TGTGCCAGCAGCCGGGACAGGAACTATGGCTACACCTTC. It translates to CASSRDRNYGYTF.

This rearrangement joins TRBV19 to TRBJ1-4; D unclear. The V gene's germline CDR1 is LNHDA and CDR2 SQIVND (reference sequence). The V gene lost 3 bases and the J gene lost 0 bases, with 8 bases spanning the gap. The CDR3 length is 15 residues. CDR3 sequence reads: CASSIFGATNEKLFF. For the CDR3, the DNA is TGTGCCAGTAGTATTTTCGGTGCAACTAATGAAAAACTGTTTTTT. Full variable domain (remainder filled in from reference TRBV19 and TRBJ1-4): DGGITQSPKYLFRKEGQNVTLSCEQNLNHDAMYWYRQDPGQGLRLIYYSQIVNDFQKGDIAEGYSVSREKKESFPLTVTSAQKNPTAFYLCASSIFGATNEKLFFGSGTQLSVL.

This chain joins TRBV5-4 and TRBJ1-6; TRBD1 is a possible D gene (5 bases). CDR1 SGHNT and CDR2 YYREEE come from the germline V gene (reference sequence). The V gene lost 0 bases and the J gene lost 11 bases, with 24 bases spanning the gap. The CDR3 has 18 amino acids. DNA of the CDR3: TGTGCCAGCAGCTTGGGGGGCCCGCAGGGCCCATCAGTGGCACCCCTCCACTTT. This translates into CASSLGGPQGPSVAPLHF.

In the case of this clone: At one end the junction does not follow the germline gene, possibly because of a read error. The chain employs TRBV18 and TRBJ1-6, with D tentatively TRBD1 (5 bases). The CDR3 has 13 amino acids. Germline CDR1 and CDR2: KGHSH and LQKENI. CDR3 residues: CASSQGGDSSLHF. In DNA form, the CDR3 reads TGTGCCAGCTCTCAGGGTGGGGATTCATCCCTCCACTTT. Looking up the rest from reference TRBV18 and TRBJ1-6 gives the full variable domain: NAGVMQNPRHLVRRRGQEARLRCSPMKGHSHVYWYRQLPEEGLKFMVYLQKENIIDESGMPKERFSAEFPKEGPSILRIQQVVRGDSAAYFCASSQGGDSSLHFGNGTRLTVT.